The 30 T cell receptor beta chains reported below all come from one sample, sequenced in a study of identical twins. MiXCR, run by TCRdb on the 5' RACE reads, gives a single entry per CDR3 protein. The sample consists of hundreds of thousands of distinct CDR3 sequences, approximately 9% of them appearing once. This sample also appeared in a second study, on yellow fever vaccine responses in identical twins.

The sequenced material came from PBMCs. The source is a woman in her late teens or twenties in good health.

J is TRBJ2-7 and V is TRBV20-1, with 8 bases fitting TRBD2. Trimming took 5 bases from V and 10 from J; bases not matched to a gene: 19. There are 15 residues in the CDR3. Germline loops: CDR1 DFQATT, CDR2 SNEGSKA (reference sequence). For the CDR3, the DNA is TGCAGTGCTTCCCTCCTCTGGGCGGGAGGATGGGACCAGTACTTC. Translation: CSASLLWAGGWDQYF.

The CDR3 nucleotides read TGTGCCAGCAGCCCCAATGTGGACAGAAGGGCTGGAAACACCATATATTTT. Protein product: CASSPNVDRRAGNTIYF. The chain joins TRBV11-2 to TRBJ1-3, with D possibly being TRBD1 (6 bases). The V gene lost 5 bases and the J gene lost 2 bases, with 19 bases spanning the gap. This CDR3 has 17 residues. The germline V gene has CDR1 SGHAT and CDR2 FQNNGV.

This clonotype was seen at least ten times. The gene calls are TRBV3-1 and TRBJ1-2; D gene ambiguous. Per the germline V gene, CDR1 is LGHDT and CDR2 is YNNKEL (reference sequence). CDR3 length: 14 residues. V was cut by 1 base and J by 4 bases, with 10 bases left in between. CDR3 protein: CASSQGPPPYGYTF. As DNA, the CDR3 is TGTGCCAGCAGCCAAGGACCTCCGCCCTATGGCTACACCTTC.

This clonotype was picked up many times. The chain carries TRBV12-3 or TRBV12-4 and TRBJ2-1; 7 positions match TRBD1. This CDR3 comprises 16 residues. J gave up 0 bases and V 5 bases, and 7 bases lay outside the gene matches. In DNA, the CDR3 is TGTGCCAGCAGTATACCACAGGGGCTCTCCTACAATGAGCAGTTCTTC. Translating gives CASSIPQGLSYNEQFF.

This clonotype was recorded many times. This chain connects TRBV12-3 or TRBV12-4 to TRBJ1-5, with D possibly TRBD1 on 5 matching bases. The length of the CDR3 is 15 residues. V lost 1 base, J lost 3 bases, and 10 bases lay in between. CDR3 sequence (DNA): TGTGCCAGCAGTTTAGGAGGGGTGGCCAATCAGCCCCAGCATTTT. It codes for CASSLGGVANQPQHF.

This clonotype was recorded a few times. The chain employs TRBV10-3 and TRBJ2-7, with D perhaps matching TRBD1 (5 bases). Germline CDR1 is ENHRY and CDR2 is SYGVKD. The V end was cut by 6 bases, the J end by 4 bases, with 7 bases between. The CDR3 is 11 residues long. The CDR3 protein is CAIRKGYEQYF. The CDR3 DNA reads as TGTGCCATCAGGAAGGGGTACGAGCAGTACTTC.

The V call is TRBV7-9, the J call TRBJ2-2; possible D gene TRBD1, 5 bases. The CDR3 contains 15 residues. Looked up from germline, CDR1 is SEHNR and CDR2 is FQNEAQ (reference sequence). The V end lost 0 bases, the J end lost 5 bases, and 10 bases lay between the germline ends. The CDR3 DNA is TGTGCCAGCAGCTTAGCGGCAGGGTTTACCGGGGAGCTGTTTTTT. Translated: CASSLAAGFTGELFF.

Ten or more counts support this clonotype. The chain combines TRBV27 with TRBJ1-5; a weak D match, TRBD1 (6 bases). V was pared by 8 bases and J by 3 bases, with 11 bases between. This CDR3 region has 13 residues. Looked up from germline, CDR1 is MNHEY and CDR2 is SMNVEV (reference sequence). The CDR3 sequence: CASGDTYNQPQHF. The CDR3 bases are TGTGCCAGCGGGGACACGTACAATCAGCCCCAGCATTTT.

The chain joins TRBV3-1 to TRBJ1-1; D not certain. V gave up 1 base and J gave up 1 base, with 10 bases separating them. The germline CDR1 and CDR2 sequences are LGHDT and YNNKEL (reference sequence). The length of the CDR3 is 15 residues. The CDR3 DNA follows: TGTGCCAGCAGCCAAGTCTTACAGACGAACACTGAAGCTTTCTTT. Amino acids: CASSQVLQTNTEAFF.

This clonotype was counted many times. The chain carries TRBV9 and TRBJ2-7; D uncertain. With 0 bases removed from V and 0 bases from J, the gap between germline ends came to 4 bases. The CDR3 contains 13 residues. CDR1 and CDR2 from the germline V gene are SGDLS and YYNGEE. The chain's CDR3 is CASSVDYSYEQYF. In nucleotides, the CDR3 is TGTGCCAGCAGCGTAGACTACTCCTACGAGCAGTACTTC.

This clonotype was found a few times. The chain joins TRBV15 to TRBJ2-7, with a tentative D call TRBD1 (6 bases). This CDR3 region has 14 residues. V shed 1 base and J shed 3 bases, with 10 bases lying between them. The germline V gene encodes CDR1 LNHNV and CDR2 YYDKDF (reference sequence). The CDR3 DNA reads as TGTGCCACCAGCAGAGGCTTGGACAGCTACGAGCAGTACTTC. Protein: CATSRGLDSYEQYF.

This clonotype was seen a handful of times. This sequence joins TRBV10-3 and TRBJ2-7; D not certain. This CDR3 has 13 residues. The germline gives CDR1 ENHRY, CDR2 SYGVKD. The V gene lost 8 bases and the J gene lost 6 bases, with 17 bases spanning the gap. The CDR3 spells CAISRDGVGEQYF. In nucleotides, the CDR3 is TGTGCCATCTCCCGCGATGGGGTAGGCGAGCAGTACTTC.

V and J are TRBV10-3 and TRBJ2-3; D gene uncertain. Germline V lookup: CDR1 ENHRY, CDR2 SYGVKD. Trimming stripped 3 bases from V and 8 bases from J, with 12 bases between. The CDR3 is 13 amino acids. For the CDR3, the DNA is TGTGCCATCAGTGAAGGCCCGCCCGGTACGCAGTATTTT. This gives the protein CAISEGPPGTQYF.

This clonotype was found a few times. The chain uses TRBV5-6 and TRBJ2-7; possibly TRBD1 or TRBD2 for D (5 bases each). The CDR3 covers 14 residues. Germline lookup yields CDR1 SGHDT and CDR2 YYEEEE. Trimming cost V 3 bases and J 3 bases, with 13 bases left between them. CDR3 sequence (DNA): TGTGCCAGCAGCTACCGGGACGGTTACTACGAGCAGTACTTC. Protein product: CASSYRDGYYEQYF.

The chain carries TRBV29-1 and TRBJ2-7, with 7 bases aligning to TRBD1. The V and J ends lost 5 bases and 0 bases, in that order; junction bases with no gene match: 4. In germline, CDR1 is SQVTM, CDR2 ANQGSEA. This CDR3 contains 13 residues. CDR3 sequence reads: CSVTGVSSYEQYF. CDR3 nucleotides: TGCAGCGTTACAGGGGTTAGCTCCTACGAGCAGTACTTC.

This clonotype was seen many times. V is TRBV12-3 or TRBV12-4 and J is TRBJ2-2, with D possibly TRBD2 on 6 matching bases. Trimming took 6 bases from V and 2 from J, leaving 13 bases between them. The CDR3 is made up of 15 amino acids. The CDR3 sequence is CASRTGGVNTGELFF. CDR3 sequence (DNA): TGTGCCAGCAGAACCGGCGGGGTAAACACCGGGGAGCTGTTTTTT.

This clonotype has at least ten counts. V gene TRBV20-1 combines with J gene TRBJ2-1; D not resolved. With 0 bases removed from V and 5 bases from J, the gap between germline ends came to 14 bases. Germline assignment: CDR1 DFQATT and CDR2 SNEGSKA (reference sequence). This CDR3 is 15 amino acids long. The CDR3 protein is CSARDLTSPNNEQFF. In DNA, the CDR3 is TGCAGTGCTAGAGATTTGACCTCCCCCAACAATGAGCAGTTCTTC.

The chain has TRBV9 and TRBJ2-3, with 13 bases lining up with TRBD2. Germline V gives CDR1 SGDLS, CDR2 YYNGEE. With V trimmed by 0 bases and J by 4 bases, 8 bases remained unmatched. There are 18 residues in the CDR3. CDR3 sequence: CASSVAPGGLAGSDTQYF. The CDR3 DNA reads as TGTGCCAGCAGCGTAGCCCCCGGGGGACTAGCGGGGTCAGATACGCAGTATTTT. The variable domain in full, with the rest retrieved from reference TRBV9 and TRBJ2-3, is DSGVTQTPKHLITATGQRVTLRCSPRSGDLSVYWYQQSLDQGLQFLIQYYNGEERAKGNILERFSAQQFPDLHSELNLSSLELGDSALYFCASSVAPGGLAGSDTQYFGPGTRLTVL.

The rearrangement uses TRBV21-1 and TRBJ2-2; no DNA check was done on the table's D call, TRBD1. TRBV21-1 is recorded as a pseudogene. This CDR3 comprises 17 residues. The DNA of the CDR3 is TGTGCCAGCAGCACACTCGGGACAGATCCGGGTCCCGGGGAGCTGTTTTTT. This codes for CASSTLGTDPGPGELFF.

Note on this clonotype: A much bigger clone sits one base away, suggesting this may be a read error. This chain connects TRBV10-1 to TRBJ2-7; TRBD2 is a possible D gene (5 bases). With 4 bases removed from V and 0 bases from J, the gap between germline ends came to 7 bases. The germline V gene has CDR1 WNHNN and CDR2 SYGVQD (reference sequence). CDR3 length: 13 amino acids. The CDR3 bases are TGCGCCAGCAGTGGAGAGGGCTCCTACGAGCAGTACTTC. It translates to CASSGEGSYEQYF.

The rearrangement uses TRBV15 and TRBJ2-1; TRBD2 is a possible D gene (5 bases). V was cut by 5 bases and J by 7 bases, with 15 bases left in between. Germline lookup yields CDR1 LNHNV and CDR2 YYDKDF (reference sequence). There are 14 residues in the CDR3. CDR3 sequence (DNA): TGTGCCACCAGCTCTCGCGGCCCGGGGAATGAGCAGTTCTTC. It encodes CATSSRGPGNEQFF.

This clonotype was detected many times. This chain connects TRBV12-3 or TRBV12-4 to TRBJ2-7; D not resolved. The CDR3 spans 12 residues. The germline V and J ends were trimmed by 3 bases and 4 bases, with 7 bases remaining between them. CDR3 in DNA: TGTGCCAGCAGTTTGTCCAAATACGAGCAGTACTTC. This sequence encodes CASSLSKYEQYF.

V gene TRBV2 combines with J gene TRBJ2-7, with 8 bases that match TRBD2. This CDR3 is built from 14 residues. Looked up from germline, CDR1 is SNHLY and CDR2 is FYNNEI. V gave up 6 bases and J gave up 2 bases; unmatched junction bases: 6. This CDR3 reads CASSRGGYTYEQYF. In DNA, the CDR3 is TGTGCCAGCAGCCGCGGGGGGTATACCTACGAGCAGTACTTC.

The V call is TRBV7-9, the J call TRBJ2-1; 7 bases map to TRBD1. V lost 3 bases and J lost 7; bases outside the gene matches: 6. The CDR3 runs 14 residues. Germline V gives CDR1 SEHNR, CDR2 FQNEAQ (reference sequence). The CDR3 DNA reads as TGTGCCAGCAGCTTCGACAGGGTGGTAAATGAGCAGTTCTTC. Protein: CASSFDRVVNEQFF.

This clonotype was seen at least ten times. The chain couples TRBV29-1 to TRBJ1-2; 8 bases agree with TRBD1. V was pared by 2 bases and J by 6 bases, with 2 bases of the junction left unmatched. The germline gives CDR1 SQVTM, CDR2 ANQGSEA. There are 12 residues in the CDR3. The CDR3 DNA is TGCAGCGTTGAACCAGGGGGCCATGGCTACACCTTC. It translates to CSVEPGGHGYTF.

This clonotype has ten or more counts. This sequence joins TRBV3-1 and TRBJ2-2; 7 bases map to TRBD1. Trimming took 2 bases from V and 6 from J; bases not matched to a gene: 9. The CDR3 length is 16 residues. CDR1 is LGHDT, CDR2 YNNKEL, per germline (reference sequence). This CDR3 reads CASSQFLDRLAGELFF. The CDR3, as DNA: TGTGCCAGCAGCCAATTCCTGGACAGGCTTGCCGGGGAGCTGTTTTTT.

V and J are TRBV7-2 and TRBJ1-2, with D uncertain. The CDR3 consists of 14 residues. V lost 0 bases and J 7 bases, leaving 12 bases between the germline ends. The germline V gene has CDR1 SGHTA and CDR2 FQGNSA. CDR3 sequence (DNA): TGTGCCAGCAGCTTAGCGCTAACAAGGGCTGGCTACACCTTC. It specifies CASSLALTRAGYTF.

The genes are TRBV20-1 and TRBJ1-4; 7 bases are shared with TRBD1. V trimming: 4 bases; J trimming: 8 bases; junction bases outside the gene matches: 7. This CDR3 has 13 residues. Germline CDR1 reads DFQATT; CDR2 reads SNEGSKA (reference sequence). The CDR3: CSANWDSREKLFF. CDR3 in DNA: TGCAGTGCTAACTGGGACAGTCGGGAAAAACTGTTTTTT.

This clonotype came up a few times. The chain links TRBV4-1 to TRBJ2-7; 12 bases map to TRBD2. The junction had 9 bases not matched to a gene; V was cut back by 4 bases and J by 5 bases. Germline V gene sequence: CDR1 MGHRA, CDR2 YSYEKL. CDR3 length: 16 amino acids. DNA of the CDR3: TGCGCCAGCAGCCGCGTACTAGCGGGAGGTGGGGACGAGCAGTACTTC. This codes for CASSRVLAGGGDEQYF.

This clonotype was recorded a few times. This chain uses TRBV18 with TRBJ1-4, with TRBD1 matching over 9 bases. J gave up 8 bases and V 3 bases, and 7 bases lay outside the gene matches. Germline lookup yields CDR1 KGHSH and CDR2 LQKENI. There are 15 residues in the CDR3. This CDR3 reads CASSPGTGLSEKLFF. The CDR3 DNA reads as TGTGCCAGCTCACCCGGGACAGGGTTGAGCGAAAAACTGTTTTTT.